This record looks at one T cell receptor (beta chain) sequence and its context. Methods used by the authors: Estimates of nucleated cell counts were drawn from the amplification of reference gene primers. TCRdb's table, derived via immunoSEQ multiplex PCR, lists solely in-frame clones and lacks some. V and J calls plus clone size are reproduced from that table; the DNA served to infer D and trimming. Among over 120,000 clones listed, roughly 87% were seen once. The sample is drawn from a study of blood T cell repertoires in COVID-19. Study at large: Some COVID-19 samples were acute and others convalescent; all came from the United States, Italy and Spain. Nucleic acid was either cDNA or gDNA, and it came from T cells, B-cell-depleted T cells, or PBMCs.

V was pared by 2 bases and J by 2 bases, with 9 bases between. The CDR3 extends over 14 amino acids. Germline values: CDR1 PRHDT, CDR2 FYEKMQ (reference sequence). The V and J genes are TRBV13 and TRBJ2-5, with TRBD1 as a possible D gene (5 bases). Material: peripheral blood. This TCR was sampled from a human donor in a cohort sampled during active COVID-19. The CDR3 DNA sequence: TGTGCCAGCAGCTTAAGGACAAGACAAGAGACCCAGTACTTC. As protein: CASSLRTRQETQYF.